The entry that follows covers one T cell receptor (beta chain) sequence. This entry comes from a study of T cell changes during pregnancy in multiple sclerosis. The repertoire was sequenced with immunoSEQ multiplex PCR; TCRdb's copy has only in-frame clones and lacks some. Seen here are tens of thousands of clones, 85% to 95% observed once, and the top ten hold more than 0.9%. The V segment lost 6 bases and the J segment 5 bases; nucleotides outside the gene matches: 12. There are 15 residues in the CDR3. Germline lookup yields CDR1 SNHLY and CDR2 FYNNEI. The chain employs TRBV2 and TRBJ1-2; 7 bases fit TRBD1. This clonotype was obtained from a female donor with multiple sclerosis, enrolled in a pregnancy study. This specimen was peripheral blood, taken in the first trimester of pregnancy. This CDR3 reads CASRHNRDRAYGYTF. In DNA, the CDR3 is TGTGCCAGCAGGCATAACCGTGACAGGGCGTATGGCTACACCTTC.